The clone carrying this T cell receptor beta chain was detected ten times or more. This CDR3 is 12 amino acids long. Trimming removed 5 bases from V and 10 bases from J, with 9 bases in between. CDR1 is MDHEN, CDR2 SYDVKM, per germline. Clinicians diagnosed patients from clinical symptoms, serum thyroxine and TRAb, thyroid ultrasound and orbital computed tomography. Extraction of PBMCs used more than 8.5 ml of fresh peripheral blood. The data are from a study of T cells in Graves' hyperthyroidism and ophthalmopathy. What was amplified from RNA transcripts were TCR beta CDR3 regions. RT-PCR in the first round (using the HTBI primer set) targeted the TCR CDR3. One entry per CDR3 protein results from TCRdb running MiXCR on the multiplex PCR reads. The table shows hundreds of thousands of distinct CDR3 sequences, with around 14% occurring only once.

The J gene is TRBJ1-6, the V gene TRBV28, with D unclear. Sequencing was performed on blood. The receptor comes from a woman aged 30 to 39 with Graves' hyperthyroidism. DNA of the CDR3: TGTGCCAGCAGTCCCCCAGCCTCACCCCTCCACTTT. This encodes CASSPPASPLHF. The whole variable domain, remainder taken from reference TRBV28 and TRBJ1-6, is DVKVTQSSRYLVKRTGEKVFLECVQDMDHENMFWYRQDPGLGLRLIYFSYDVKMKEKGDIPEGYSVSREKKERFSLILESASTNQTSMYLCASSPPASPLHFGNGTRLTVT.